This TCR beta chain was sequenced during a study of shared clonotypes between healthy human individuals. Among the donors, all were Caucasian adults who lived in Nashville, Tennessee. CD45RA-negative memory and CD45RA+ naive subsets were split from the CD4+ cells. When replicate PCRs were run on sorted subsets, they used 200 ng DNA, about 30,000 T cell genomes. Repertoires were generated with immunoSEQ multiplex PCR, while TCRdb's copy carries only in-frame clones and drops some. The table has 2 million to 2.5 million clones, 95% seen once. V shed 3 bases, J shed 2 bases, and the junction held 4 bases outside the gene matches. CDR3 size: 14 residues. The germline CDR1 and CDR2 sequences are ENHRY and SYGVKD.

Material: naive CD4+ T cells sorted from blood. Subset reported: CD45RA+ positively selected. The receptor comes from a man aged 18 to 30 in good health. This sequence joins TRBV10-3 and TRBJ2-7, with 7 bases fitting TRBD2. The CDR3 sequence: CAISDASGPYEQYF. The CDR3 DNA reads TGTGCCATCAGTGACGCTAGCGGACCCTACGAGCAGTACTTC.